This paragraph reports one T cell receptor beta chain. This receptor's antigen is unknown. No base-level quality is on record; no much larger clone is a single base apart. These data come from a study of memory CD4+ T cells and cytomegalovirus serostatus (dated by TCRdb to about 2019). About the full investigation: The cohort included approximately 35 healthy adults from Belgium, of whom 9 were CMV seropositive and approximately 24 were CMV seronegative. To replicate a published TCR-based CMV serostatus classifier, the study sequenced CD4+ memory TCRbeta repertoires from a Belgian cohort whose cytomegalovirus serostatus was known. Paper-wide results and their limitations: CMV serostatus prediction reached a median bootstrapped AUC of nearly 0.96 with the original framework and over 0.8 with a US-trained random forest. The results were read as suggesting that the CMV-associated TCR signature is, for the most part, present in the CD4+ memory repertoire. Only CD4+CD45RO+ memory cells were sequenced, in contrast to the original study, in which naive and memory CD4+ and CD8+ populations were covered. Among the 160 or so previously reported CMV-associated TCRbeta sequences, 67 showed up in the CD4+ memory repertoires, with each one found in between one and five individuals. A median bootstrapped AUC of roughly 0.95 with a 95% CI of 0.76-1.00 was achieved on the Belgian cohort by the original-framework classifier.

From the cysteine through the phenylalanine, the CDR3 covers 13 amino acids. Just the 39-base CDR3 DNA is kept, in frame starting at base 1. The germline V gene sets CDR1 to SGHAT and CDR2 to FQNNGV. Cut back by 6 bases and 5 bases, the V and J ends lie 13 bases apart. Single viable CD3+CD4+CD8-CD45RO+ cells were sorted as memory CD4+ T cells on a FACSAria II. CMV serostatus was determined with a Roche Elecsys assay detecting serum IgG against CMV pp150, pp28, p38 and p52. After thawing, total CD4+ T cells were enriched by positive selection with CD4 magnetic microbeads. Samples originated from another study that specifically interrogated the CD4+ T cell memory repertoire. Peripheral blood mononuclear cells were isolated and cryopreserved according to standard operating procedures, and serum was kept at -80 degrees C. Staining used CD3-PerCP (BW264/56), CD4-APC (RPA-T4), CD45RO-PE (UCHT1) and CD8-Pacific Orange (3B5) antibodies, with Sytox blue excluding non-viable cells.

Genomic DNA was extracted from sorted cells with the Quick-DNA Microprep Kit. Amplification of TCRbeta DNA was done with the immunoSEQ hsTCRbeta kit, following the protocol from the manufacturer. TCRbeta libraries were sequenced on an Illumina MiSeq instrument. As for how the authors treated the data: Once out-of-frame sequences had been removed, some 2 million distinct TCRbeta sequences were left, which works out to an average of roughly 64,000 per individual. Each individual was scored by the count of over 150 previously reported CMV-associated TCRbeta sequences and the total productive distinct TCRbeta count. A beta-binomial model was reimplemented in Python, and random forests from scikit-learn, run with default parameters, were trained on data from the US cohort. Classifier performance on the Belgian cohort was summarized as median AUC with percentile confidence intervals calculated over 10,000 bootstrap iterations. Imported from immuneACCESS, the table was reduced by TCRdb to in-frame sequences with V and J called. These copies leave out some clones; in studies compared against another copy, an unresolved V gene accounts for under half, and the cause of the remainder is not known. V and J calls and clone size are those listed in that table; D and trimming were worked out from the DNA. The sample contains about 45,000 clones, just over 75% of them found a single time. The ten largest account for more than 1.5% of the sample.

The sequence was obtained from an adult in good health and CMV-seronegative. The chain is encoded by TRBV11-2 joined to TRBJ2-5, with a tentative D gene TRBD1 over 6 matching bases. The material sequenced was memory CD4+ T cells from blood. The nucleotide sequence is TGTGCCAGCAGGTATACAGGGACGGAGACCCAGTACTTC. It encodes CASRYTGTETQYF.